Shown below are 9 T cell receptor beta chains from a single sample sequenced in a study of cytomegalovirus exposure and HLA in healthy donors. The PCR had 60 Vbeta and 13 Jbeta primers. TCRdb keeps only in-frame clones here, not all; method: immunoSEQ multiplex PCR. The sample shows around 150,000 clones, just over 65% of them seen only once. Sequencing was performed on PBMCs. These receptors were taken from a woman between 55 and 75 years old in good health and CMV-seronegative.

The CDR3 DNA is TGTGCCAGCAGCCAGGGGGCAGGACCTTACAATGAGCAGTTCTTC. Protein sequence: CASSQGAGPYNEQFF. This chain links TRBV14 with TRBJ2-1, with D possibly TRBD1 on 6 matching bases. The germline gives CDR1 SGHDN, CDR2 FVKESK. V shed 3 bases and J shed 4 bases, with 13 bases lying between them. The CDR3 totals 15 residues.

In its sample, this clone was seen once. J is TRBJ2-1 and V is TRBV6-6; D ambiguous. V lost 5 bases and J 0 bases, leaving 11 bases between the germline ends. The CDR3 is made up of 15 amino acids. Germline V gives CDR1 MNHNY, CDR2 SVGAGI (reference sequence). CDR3 loop: CASSNLLSSYNEQFF. For the CDR3, the DNA is TGTGCCAGCAGTAACTTACTGAGCTCCTACAATGAGCAGTTCTTC.

The gene calls are TRBV5-1 and TRBJ2-7; a possible D gene is TRBD1 (6 bases). The germline CDR1 and CDR2 sequences are SGHRS and YFSETQ. Trimming pared 0 bases from V and 2 bases from J, leaving 9 bases between. The CDR3 length is 14 residues. For the CDR3, the DNA is TGCGCCAGCAGCTTGGACAGGGTGCCCTACGAGCAGTACTTC. Translating gives CASSLDRVPYEQYF. The full variable domain, completed using reference TRBV5-1 and TRBJ2-7, is KAGVTQTPRYLIKTRGQQVTLSCSPISGHRSVSWYQQTPGQGLQFLFEYFSETQRNKGNFPGRFSGRQFSNSRSEMNVSTLELGDSALYLCASSLDRVPYEQYFGPGTRLTVT.

This clone has more than one count but fewer than ten. The chain has TRBV21-1 and TRBJ1-2. TRBV21-1 is labeled a pseudogene. CDR3 size: 17 residues. In nucleotides, the CDR3 is TGTGCCAGCAGCAAAAGGCGGGGCGTTTCTATAAACTATGGCTACACCTTC. As protein: CASSKRRGVSINYGYTF.

This chain joins TRBV7-2 and TRBJ1-5, with 8 bases lining up with TRBD1. Trimming took 5 bases from V and 6 from J; bases not matched to a gene: 9. Looked up from germline, CDR1 is SGHTA and CDR2 is FQGNSA. This CDR3 contains 15 residues. Here the CDR3 DNA reads TGTGCCAGCAGCACTGGACAGGGAATGGGTCAGCCCCAGCATTTT. Translation gives CASSTGQGMGQPQHF.

The chain carries TRBV28 and TRBJ2-1, with 11 bases lining up with TRBD2. Germline V lookup: CDR1 MDHEN, CDR2 SYDVKM. This CDR3 comprises 12 residues. With 10 bases clipped from V and 10 bases from J, the junction kept 6 bases outside the gene matches. The CDR3 here is CATNVAGGEQFF. In nucleotides, the CDR3 is TGTGCCACCAATGTAGCGGGAGGGGAGCAGTTCTTC.

The gene calls are TRBV19 and TRBJ2-7; TRBD2 aligns across 10 bases. The CDR3 covers 14 residues. Germline V CDR1 and CDR2: LNHDA, SQIVND (reference sequence). In nucleotides, the CDR3 is TGTCTCTTTCCCGTAGCGGGGGGCGACTACGAGCAGTACTTC. It encodes CLFPVAGGDYEQYF.

At least ten counts were recorded for this clone. The CDR3 spells CASSLQGTYEQYF. CDR3 sequence (DNA): TGTGCCAGCAGCTTACAGGGAACCTACGAGCAGTACTTC. V gene TRBV7-3 combines with J gene TRBJ2-7, with D tentatively TRBD1 (5 bases). The V end was cut by 2 bases, the J end by 2 bases, with 7 bases between. This CDR3 has 13 amino acids. Per germline, CDR1 SGHTA and CDR2 FQGTGA.

This clone came up a few times. The chain couples TRBV9 to TRBJ2-7; the match to TRBD1 covers 7 bases. CDR1 is SGDLS and CDR2 is YYNGEE in the germline V gene. This CDR3 comprises 16 residues. The V segment lost 3 bases and the J segment 5 bases; nucleotides outside the gene matches: 14. CDR3 DNA sequence: TGTGCCAGCAGCGCCGCAGGGGGACCAACTATCCACGAGCAGTACTTC. Residues: CASSAAGGPTIHEQYF.